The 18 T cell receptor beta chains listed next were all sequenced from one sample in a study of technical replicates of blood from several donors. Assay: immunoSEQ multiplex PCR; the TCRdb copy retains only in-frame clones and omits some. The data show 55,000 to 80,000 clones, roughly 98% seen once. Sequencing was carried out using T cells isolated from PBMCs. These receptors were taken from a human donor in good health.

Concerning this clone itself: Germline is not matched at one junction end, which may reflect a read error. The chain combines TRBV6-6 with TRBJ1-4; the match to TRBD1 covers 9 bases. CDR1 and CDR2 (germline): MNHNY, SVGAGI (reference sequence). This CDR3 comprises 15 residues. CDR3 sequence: CASSAGDRAKYGRVF. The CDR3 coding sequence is TGTGCCAGTTCTGCCGGGGACAGGGCTAAATATGGACGGGTTTTT.

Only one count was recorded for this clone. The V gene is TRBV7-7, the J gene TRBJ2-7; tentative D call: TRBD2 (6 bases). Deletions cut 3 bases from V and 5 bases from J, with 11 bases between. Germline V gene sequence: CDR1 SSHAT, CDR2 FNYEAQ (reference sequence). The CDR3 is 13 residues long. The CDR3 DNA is TGTGCCAGCAGCTTGACATTAGCGGACGAGCAGTACTTC. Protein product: CASSLTLADEQYF. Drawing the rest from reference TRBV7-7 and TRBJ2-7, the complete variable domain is GAGVSQSPRYKVTKRGQDVTLRCDPISSHATLYWYQQALGQGPEFLTYFNYEAQPDKSGLPSDRFSAERPEGSISTLTIQRTEQRDSAMYRCASSLTLADEQYFGPGTRLTVT.

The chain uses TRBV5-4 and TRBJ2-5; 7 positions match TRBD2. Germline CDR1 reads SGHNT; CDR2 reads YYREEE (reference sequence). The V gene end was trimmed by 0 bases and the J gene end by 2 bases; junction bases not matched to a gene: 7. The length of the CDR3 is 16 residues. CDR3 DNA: TGTGCCAGCAGCTTGGGTTTGAGCGGGGAGCAAGAGACCCAGTACTTC. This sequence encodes CASSLGLSGEQETQYF.

CDR3 residues: CASERGASNEQFF. The CDR3 DNA sequence: TGTGCCAGTGAGCGGGGGGCGTCCAATGAGCAGTTCTTC. The chain employs TRBV5-6 and TRBJ2-1; 9 nucleotides match TRBD2. The V segment lost 8 bases and the J segment 6 bases; nucleotides outside the gene matches: 6. CDR1 and CDR2 from the germline V gene are SGHDT and YYEEEE. CDR3 length: 13 amino acids.

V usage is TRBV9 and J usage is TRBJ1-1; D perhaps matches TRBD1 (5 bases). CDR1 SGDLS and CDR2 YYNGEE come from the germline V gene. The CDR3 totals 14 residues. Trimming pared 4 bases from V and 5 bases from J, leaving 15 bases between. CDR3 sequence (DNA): TGTGCCAGCAGCTCAACGGGGGGAGGGACTGAAGCTTTCTTT. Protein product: CASSSTGGGTEAFF.

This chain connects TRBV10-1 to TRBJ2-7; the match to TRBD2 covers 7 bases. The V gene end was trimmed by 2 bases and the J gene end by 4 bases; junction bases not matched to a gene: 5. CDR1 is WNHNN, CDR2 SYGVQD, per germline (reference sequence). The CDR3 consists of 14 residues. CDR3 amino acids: CASSEDGRVYEQYF. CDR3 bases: TGCGCCAGCAGTGAGGATGGGAGGGTTTACGAGCAGTACTTC.

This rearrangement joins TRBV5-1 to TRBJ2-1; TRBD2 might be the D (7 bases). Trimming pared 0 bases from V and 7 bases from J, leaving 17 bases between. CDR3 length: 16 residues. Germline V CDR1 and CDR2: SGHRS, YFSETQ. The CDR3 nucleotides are TGCGCCAGCAGCTTGGGGCCGGGGGGCGCGGGGAATGAGCAGTTCTTC. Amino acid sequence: CASSLGPGGAGNEQFF.

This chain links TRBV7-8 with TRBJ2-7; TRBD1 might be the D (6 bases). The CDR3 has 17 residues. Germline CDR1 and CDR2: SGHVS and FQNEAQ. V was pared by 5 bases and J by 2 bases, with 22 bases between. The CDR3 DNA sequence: TGTGCCAGCAGCCAGTGGGACACCTTAGCCCCCACCTACGAGCAGTACTTC. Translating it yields CASSQWDTLAPTYEQYF.

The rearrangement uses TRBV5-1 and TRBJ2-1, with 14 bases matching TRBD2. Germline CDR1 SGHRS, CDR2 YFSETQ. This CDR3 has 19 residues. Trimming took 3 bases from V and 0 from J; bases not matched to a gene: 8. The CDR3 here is CASSSAGLAGASSYNEQFF. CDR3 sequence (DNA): TGCGCCAGCAGCTCAGCGGGACTAGCGGGGGCCAGCTCCTACAATGAGCAGTTCTTC.

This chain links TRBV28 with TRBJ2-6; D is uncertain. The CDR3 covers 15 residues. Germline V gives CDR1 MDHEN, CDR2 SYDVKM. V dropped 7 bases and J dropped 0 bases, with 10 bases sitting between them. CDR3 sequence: CASMISLSGANVLTF. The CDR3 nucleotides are TGTGCCAGCATGATTAGCCTCTCTGGGGCCAACGTCCTGACTTTC.

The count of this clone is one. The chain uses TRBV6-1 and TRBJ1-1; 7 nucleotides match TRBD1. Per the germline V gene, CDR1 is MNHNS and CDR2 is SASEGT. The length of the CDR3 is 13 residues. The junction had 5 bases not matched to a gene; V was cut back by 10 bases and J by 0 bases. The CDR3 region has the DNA TGTGCCACCGACAGGGCCTTGAACACTGAAGCTTTCTTT. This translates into CATDRALNTEAFF.

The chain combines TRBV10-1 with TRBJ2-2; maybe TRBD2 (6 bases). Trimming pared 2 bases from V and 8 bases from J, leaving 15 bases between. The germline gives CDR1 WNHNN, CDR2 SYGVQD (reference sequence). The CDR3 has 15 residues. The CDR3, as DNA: TGCGCCAGCAGTGAGACAACGGACTATCAGGGGGAGCTGTTTTTT. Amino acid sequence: CASSETTDYQGELFF.

The chain's CDR3 is CASSLASGGNYGYTF. CDR3 DNA sequence: TGCGCCAGCAGCTTGGCGTCAGGGGGCAACTATGGCTACACCTTC. The chain employs TRBV5-1 and TRBJ1-2, with 8 positions matching TRBD1. This CDR3 spans 15 amino acids. J gave up 2 bases and V 0 bases, and 3 bases lay outside the gene matches. Germline assignment: CDR1 SGHRS and CDR2 YFSETQ.

The CDR3 sequence: CASGGTGPYEQYF. CDR3 nucleotides: TGTGCCAGCGGAGGGACAGGGCCCTACGAGCAGTACTTC. The chain has TRBV2 and TRBJ2-7, with 9 positions matching TRBD1. Germline V gives CDR1 SNHLY, CDR2 FYNNEI. The V and J ends lost 8 bases and 2 bases, in that order; junction bases with no gene match: 4. The CDR3 extends over 13 amino acids.

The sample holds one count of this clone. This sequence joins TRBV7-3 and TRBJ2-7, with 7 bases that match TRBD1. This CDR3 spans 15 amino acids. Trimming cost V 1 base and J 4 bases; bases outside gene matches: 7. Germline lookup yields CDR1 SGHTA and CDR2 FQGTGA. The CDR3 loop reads CASSLRPGQQYEQYF. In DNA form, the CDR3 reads TGTGCCAGCAGCTTAAGACCGGGACAGCAATACGAGCAGTACTTC.

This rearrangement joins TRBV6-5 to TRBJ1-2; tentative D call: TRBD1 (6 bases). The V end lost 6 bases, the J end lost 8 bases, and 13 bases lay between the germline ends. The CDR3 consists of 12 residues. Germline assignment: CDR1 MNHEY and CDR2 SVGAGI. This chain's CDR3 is CASSHRAGGYTF. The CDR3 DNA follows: TGTGCCAGCAGCCACAGGGCCGGAGGCTACACCTTC.

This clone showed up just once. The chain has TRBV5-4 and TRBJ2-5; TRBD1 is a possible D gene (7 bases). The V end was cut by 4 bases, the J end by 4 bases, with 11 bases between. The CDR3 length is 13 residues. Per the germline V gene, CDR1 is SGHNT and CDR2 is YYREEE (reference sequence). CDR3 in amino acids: CASSVQGGETQYF. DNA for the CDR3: TGTGCCAGCAGCGTGCAGGGGGGAGAGACCCAGTACTTC.

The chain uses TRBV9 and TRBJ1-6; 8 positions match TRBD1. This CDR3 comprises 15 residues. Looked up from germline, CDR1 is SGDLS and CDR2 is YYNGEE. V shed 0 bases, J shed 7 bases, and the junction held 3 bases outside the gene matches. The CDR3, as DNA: TGTGCCAGCAGCGTAGACCGGACAGGGAATTCACCCCTCCACTTT. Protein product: CASSVDRTGNSPLHF.